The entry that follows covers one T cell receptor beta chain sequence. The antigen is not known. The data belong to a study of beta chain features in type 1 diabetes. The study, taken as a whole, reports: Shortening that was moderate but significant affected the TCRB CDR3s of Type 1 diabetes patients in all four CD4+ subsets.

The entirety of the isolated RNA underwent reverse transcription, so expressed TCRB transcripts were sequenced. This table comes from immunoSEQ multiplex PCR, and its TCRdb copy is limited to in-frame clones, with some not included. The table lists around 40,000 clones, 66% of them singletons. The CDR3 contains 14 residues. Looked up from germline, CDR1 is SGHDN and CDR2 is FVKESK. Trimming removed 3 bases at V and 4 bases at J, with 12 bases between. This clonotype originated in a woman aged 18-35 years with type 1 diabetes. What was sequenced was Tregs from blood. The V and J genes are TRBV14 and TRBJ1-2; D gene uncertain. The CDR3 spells CASSQTRGIYGYTF. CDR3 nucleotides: TGTGCCAGCAGCCAGACCCGGGGAATCTATGGCTACACCTTC.